Sequencing of this T cell receptor (beta chain) was carried out in a study of CD8+ T cells in alopecia areata. Overall study: Treated patients swallowed 5 to 10 mg of oral tofacitinib twice daily.

Extraction and reverse transcription of RNA yielded cDNA as the sequencing template. Generated by immunoSEQ multiplex PCR, the TCRdb table keeps only in-frame clones and is missing some. Seen here are 160,000 or so clones, approximately 53% observed once, and the top ten hold roughly a fifth. The CDR3 contains 14 residues. CDR1 and CDR2 from the germline V gene are SNHLY and FYNNEI. The V and J ends lost 7 bases and 0 bases respectively, with 7 bases between them. Collected material from alopecia areata patients comprised lesional scalp punch biopsies and peripheral blood. Using a FACSAria, the CD4+ and CD8+ T cells were sorted from the PBMCs. This clone was counted between two and nine times.

The chain links TRBV2 to TRBJ2-6; perhaps D is TRBD1 or TRBD2 (5 bases each). This sequence originates from a human donor with alopecia areata. The sample in question was CD8+ T cells sorted from blood, obtained at week 0. This CDR3 is CASTGSSGANVLTF. CDR3 DNA sequence: TGTGCCAGCACAGGGAGCTCTGGGGCCAACGTCCTGACTTTC.